These 13 T cell receptor beta chains came from one sample sequenced in a study of T cell responses to AZD1222 COVID-19 vaccine. Some clones are missing from TCRdb's copy, which holds only in-frame ones; the method was immunoSEQ multiplex PCR. The data hold about 130,000 clones, with about nine tenths observed a single time. Sample: peripheral blood, taken on day 0 of AZD1222 vaccination. The receptors stem from an adult in good health.

In its sample, this clone was seen a few times. The CDR3 nucleotides read TGTGCCAGCAGTGAAGCGGCAGGTCTTCTGTTTTTT. Translation: CASSEAAGLLFF. The genes are TRBV6-1 and TRBJ1-4; D is ambiguous. Trimming removed 0 bases from V and 14 bases from J, with 10 bases in between. The CDR3 extends over 12 amino acids. Germline CDR1 is MNHNS and CDR2 is SASEGT.

This clone turned up a few times. The gene calls are TRBV30 and TRBJ2-5; 7 bases are shared with TRBD2. The CDR3 is made up of 14 amino acids. The germline CDR1 and CDR2 sequences are GTSNPN and SVGIG (reference sequence). The junction had 4 bases not matched to a gene; V was cut back by 0 bases and J by 3 bases. CDR3 region: CAWSVMGGEETQYF. CDR3 in DNA: TGTGCCTGGAGTGTAATGGGGGGGGAAGAGACCCAGTACTTC.

This chain connects TRBV6-2 or TRBV6-3 to TRBJ1-5; D is ambiguous. Germline values: CDR1 MNHEY, CDR2 SVGEGT. This CDR3 has 14 residues. V was pared by 6 bases and J by 1 base, with 10 bases between. DNA of the CDR3: TGTGCCAGCAGCCGCGCGGGGAGCAATCAGCCCCAGCATTTT. This translates into CASSRAGSNQPQHF.

The chain joins TRBV11-2 to TRBJ2-3, with TRBD1 identical over 8 bases. After removal of 5 bases from V and 0 bases from J, the junction contained 13 bases not matched to a gene. Germline values: CDR1 SGHAT, CDR2 FQNNGV. The CDR3 spans 18 residues. The CDR3: CASSGPQGASKSTDTQYF. The DNA for the CDR3 is TGTGCCAGCAGCGGGCCCCAGGGGGCTAGTAAGAGCACAGATACGCAGTATTTT. Using reference TRBV11-2 and TRBJ2-3 for the parts outside the CDR3, the full variable domain is EAGVAQSPRYKIIEKRQSVAFWCNPISGHATLYWYQQILGQGPKLLIQFQNNGVVDDSQLPKDRFSAERLKGVDSTLKIQPAKLEDSAVYLCASSGPQGASKSTDTQYFGPGTRLTVL.

V gene TRBV15 combines with J gene TRBJ1-2, with D possibly TRBD1 on 6 matching bases. CDR1 and CDR2 from the germline V gene are LNHNV and YYDKDF (reference sequence). This CDR3 spans 15 amino acids. V was trimmed by 0 bases and J by 8 bases, leaving 16 bases between them. This chain's CDR3 is CATSRDLAGAPGYTF. The DNA of the CDR3 is TGTGCCACCAGCAGAGATTTGGCGGGGGCGCCGGGCTACACCTTC.

The chain has TRBV14 and TRBJ1-2; D not certain. Trimming took 1 base from V and 5 from J, leaving 8 bases between them. This CDR3 region has 13 residues. From germline, CDR1 is SGHDN and CDR2 FVKESK. The CDR3 sequence is CASSQVGSYGYTF. The CDR3 DNA reads as TGTGCCAGCAGCCAAGTGGGGTCTTATGGCTACACCTTC.

The chain carries TRBV2 and TRBJ1-1; D is undetermined. CDR3 length: 11 amino acids. Looked up from germline, CDR1 is SNHLY and CDR2 is FYNNEI. V was shortened by 4 bases and J by 3 bases, with 3 bases between the two germline ends. The CDR3 here is CASSGHTEAFF. The CDR3 DNA follows: TGTGCCAGCAGTGGTCACACTGAAGCTTTCTTT.

The rearrangement uses TRBV6-6 and TRBJ1-1; D perhaps matches TRBD1 (6 bases). The CDR3 sequence is 16 residues long. Per germline, CDR1 MNHNY and CDR2 SVGAGI (reference sequence). V lost 5 bases and J lost 0, with 16 bases in between. Here the CDR3 reads CASSPSTPGVNTEAFF. CDR3 in DNA: TGTGCCAGCAGTCCGTCTACCCCAGGGGTGAACACTGAAGCTTTCTTT.

There are a few counts of this clone. Within the sample, other DNA sequences also encode this same CDR3. The chain combines TRBV6-5 with TRBJ2-7; D is possibly TRBD1 (5 bases). Germline V gene lookup returns CDR1 MNHEY and CDR2 SVGAGI. CDR3 length equals 12 residues. Trimming took off 5 bases at V and 3 bases at J, with 8 bases between the two ends. The CDR3 spells CASSLQGYEQYF. CDR3 nucleotides: TGTGCCAGCAGTCTTCAGGGCTACGAGCAGTACTTC.

This clone was recorded only once. The chain has TRBV7-2 and TRBJ2-3; D is unclear. This CDR3 is 14 amino acids long. Germline V gene data show CDR1 as SGHTA and CDR2 as FQGNSA. The V gene lost 3 bases and the J gene lost 6 bases, with 13 bases spanning the gap. The CDR3 DNA reads TGTGCCAGCAGCTTGACTTTGGCTGAGGATACGCAGTATTTT. The encoded protein is CASSLTLAEDTQYF. The full variable domain, its missing parts supplied by reference TRBV7-2 and TRBJ2-3, is GAGVSQSPSNKVTEKGKDVELRCDPISGHTALYWYRQSLGQGLEFLIYFQGNSAPDKSGLPSDRFSAERTGGSVSTLTIQRTQQEDSAVYLCASSLTLAEDTQYFGPGTRLTVL.

The V gene is TRBV28, the J gene TRBJ1-4, with D possibly matching TRBD1 (6 bases). With 6 bases removed from V and 7 bases from J, the gap between germline ends came to 15 bases. The CDR3 runs 14 residues. Per the germline V gene, CDR1 is MDHEN and CDR2 is SYDVKM. CDR3 loop: CASSPTGLSEKLFF. For the CDR3, the DNA is TGTGCCAGCAGCCCGACAGGCCTGAGTGAAAAACTGTTTTTT.

The chain links TRBV6-5 to TRBJ2-2; 11 bases line up with TRBD1. The ends lost 7 bases at V and 6 bases at J; junction bases unmatched: 7. This CDR3 comprises 15 residues. Per the germline V gene, CDR1 is MNHEY and CDR2 is SVGAGI. This chain's CDR3 is CASNRDRGVSGELFF. The CDR3 DNA follows: TGTGCCAGCAACCGGGACAGGGGGGTGTCCGGGGAGCTGTTTTTT.

The CDR3, as DNA: TGTGCCAGCAGTTTCTCAGACAGGGGGCGCCCCGGGGGGTTGTACGAGCAGTACTTC. Encoded protein: CASSFSDRGRPGGLYEQYF. This rearrangement joins TRBV27 to TRBJ2-7; 10 bases line up with TRBD1. The ends lost 3 bases at V and 4 bases at J; junction bases unmatched: 18. Germline V gene lookup returns CDR1 MNHEY and CDR2 SMNVEV (reference sequence). This CDR3 spans 19 amino acids.